Shown below are 9 T cell receptor beta chains from a single sample sequenced in a study of blood T cell repertoires in COVID-19. Assay used: immunoSEQ multiplex PCR; TCRdb lists only in-frame clones, some missing. The repertoire holds about 200,000 clones, with approximately 90% as singletons. The sequenced material came from peripheral blood. The receptors come from a human donor in a cohort sampled during active COVID-19.

The rearrangement joins TRBV15 to TRBJ1-3; 7 bases are a match to TRBD1. V dropped 5 bases and J dropped 2; count of bases not matched to a gene: 6. The CDR3 is 15 residues long. The V gene's germline CDR1 is LNHNV and CDR2 YYDKDF (reference sequence). This chain's CDR3 is CATSAGTDTGNTIYF. The CDR3 DNA is TGTGCCACCAGCGCTGGGACAGATACTGGAAACACCATATATTTT.

This CDR3 is CASSLYRAENQKLFF. CDR3 sequence (DNA): TGCGCCAGCAGCTTATACAGGGCCGAGAATCAAAAACTGTTTTTT. V usage is TRBV5-1 and J usage is TRBJ1-4; D perhaps matches TRBD1 (6 bases). Germline assignment: CDR1 SGHRS and CDR2 YFSETQ. The V end lost 2 bases, the J end lost 9 bases, and 17 bases lay between the germline ends. The CDR3 totals 15 residues.

The chain recombines TRBV6-6 with TRBJ1-1; no clear D gene. CDR3 size: 13 residues. Trimming stripped 1 base from V and 3 bases from J, with 6 bases between. Looked up from germline, CDR1 is MNHNY and CDR2 is SVGAGI (reference sequence). The CDR3 DNA is TGTGCCAGCAGTTACTTGGGCGACACTGAAGCTTTCTTT. It yields the protein CASSYLGDTEAFF.

The chain carries TRBV6-5 and TRBJ2-4, with 9 bases identical to TRBD2. From germline, CDR1 is MNHEY and CDR2 SVGAGI. Unmatched junction bases numbered 6, after V lost 0 bases and J lost 9 bases. CDR3 length: 15 amino acids. The CDR3 bases are TGTGCCAGCAGTTACTCGGCTAGCGGGAACATCATTCAGTACTTC. Translated, it gives CASSYSASGNIIQYF.

CDR3 coding DNA: TGTGCCAGCAGGGCTAGCGGGTTGACAGATACGCAGTATTTT. It codes for CASRASGLTDTQYF. This chain connects TRBV27 to TRBJ2-3; 8 bases are shared with TRBD2. J lost 3 bases, V lost 6 bases, and 5 bases had no gene match. Germline V gene sequence: CDR1 MNHEY, CDR2 SMNVEV (reference sequence). The CDR3 covers 14 residues.

The rearrangement joins TRBV6-5 to TRBJ2-7, with D tentatively TRBD2 (5 bases). This CDR3 region has 14 residues. Germline V gene data show CDR1 as MNHEY and CDR2 as SVGAGI. Trimming shortened V by 2 bases and J by 4 bases, and 12 bases separated the two germline ends. The chain's CDR3 is CASSYRDSGYEQYF. CDR3 in DNA: TGTGCCAGCAGTTACAGGGATTCGGGGTACGAGCAGTACTTC.

The genes are TRBV10-3 and TRBJ1-5, with D possibly matching TRBD1 (5 bases). The CDR3 length is 14 residues. Germline V gives CDR1 ENHRY, CDR2 SYGVKD. V lost 6 bases and J lost 5, with 14 bases in between. CDR3 DNA: TGTGCCATCAGGGATGAGGGGAGGGATCAGCCCCAGCATTTT. Its translation is CAIRDEGRDQPQHF.

V gene TRBV19 combines with J gene TRBJ1-4, with TRBD1 matching 7 bases. CDR1 and CDR2 (germline): LNHDA, SQIVND (reference sequence). CDR3 length: 16 residues. V was pared by 1 base and J by 0 bases, with 2 bases of the junction left unmatched. Here the CDR3 reads CASSIGQGTTNEKLFF. CDR3 DNA sequence: TGTGCCAGTAGTATAGGACAGGGAACAACTAATGAAAAACTGTTTTTT.

The genes are TRBV24-1 and TRBJ2-5; 7 bases are a match to TRBD2. This CDR3 is built from 15 residues. With 4 bases clipped from V and 4 bases from J, the junction kept 8 bases outside the gene matches. The germline V gene has CDR1 KGHDR and CDR2 SFDVKD. The CDR3 is CATSDPRSSGETQYF. CDR3 DNA: TGTGCCACCAGTGACCCGCGCTCTAGCGGAGAGACCCAGTACTTC.